Below, 22 T cell receptor beta chains from the same sample are listed, as sequenced in a study of regulatory T cells in long-lasting Graves disease. Described time point: newly diagnosed GD, antithyroid drugs for less than 3 months. From RNA extracted from PBMCs, the TCR library was made. Libraries of TCR beta came from iRepertoire HTBI primers plus Arm-PCR of CDR3 regions. TCRdb processed the multiplex PCR reads anew with MiXCR; each CDR3 protein has one entry. Among roughly 420,000 distinct CDR3 sequences, 13% to 15% were seen once, and the ten largest hold more than 15%. This sample was shared with a second study, whose subject was T cells in Graves' hyperthyroidism and ophthalmopathy.

This specimen was peripheral blood mononuclear cells (PBMCs), taken at new diagnosis, from a patient treated with antithyroid drugs. These receptors were taken from a woman aged 45-60 years with Graves disease.

The chain recombines TRBV28 with TRBJ1-1; 7 positions agree with TRBD1. There are 16 residues in the CDR3. The germline V gene has CDR1 MDHEN and CDR2 SYDVKM. V shed 4 bases and J 5 bases; nucleotides not matched to a gene: 13. CDR3 sequence: CASSSTGEEIRTEAFF. DNA for the CDR3: TGTGCCAGCAGTTCAACAGGGGAGGAAATACGGACTGAAGCTTTCTTT.

The rearrangement links TRBV11-2 to TRBJ2-2, with D perhaps matching TRBD1 (6 bases). The germline gives CDR1 SGHAT, CDR2 FQNNGV. The CDR3 runs to 14 residues. V was shortened by 6 bases and J by 4 bases, with 12 bases between the two germline ends. In nucleotides, the CDR3 is TGTGCCAGCAGGGAGACAGGCGGCACCGGGGAGCTGTTTTTT. It codes for CASRETGGTGELFF.

This clonotype occurred many times. The chain carries TRBV20-1 and TRBJ2-5, with D tentatively TRBD2 (5 bases). The length of the CDR3 is 11 residues. CDR1 DFQATT and CDR2 SNEGSKA come from the germline V gene (reference sequence). Trimming stripped 0 bases from V and 10 bases from J, with 9 bases between. The CDR3 nucleotides read TGCAGTGCTAGAGACGGCCGGGGCCAGTACTTC. It encodes CSARDGRGQYF.

V is TRBV29-1 and J is TRBJ2-5; 10 bases match TRBD1. The CDR3 loop spans 18 amino acids. The germline V gene has CDR1 SQVTM and CDR2 ANQGSEA. V trimming: 2 bases; J trimming: 4 bases; junction bases outside the gene matches: 16. CDR3 DNA: TGCAGCGTTGAACTCGAGGGTGCGACAGGGGGCTTTGGAGAGACCCAGTACTTC. Protein product: CSVELEGATGGFGETQYF.

This clonotype appeared a few times. The chain employs TRBV10-3 and TRBJ1-2; 9 nucleotides line up with TRBD1. The CDR3 is 13 amino acids. CDR1 ENHRY and CDR2 SYGVKD come from the germline V gene. V shed 6 bases and J 2 bases; nucleotides not matched to a gene: 1. The CDR3 DNA follows: TGTGCCATCAGCGGGACAGGGAACTATGGCTACACCTTC. Its translation: CAISGTGNYGYTF.

This clonotype has just a few counts. The J gene is TRBJ1-1, the V gene TRBV12-3 or TRBV12-4; unclear D gene. This CDR3 has 17 amino acids. V lost 4 bases to trimming and J lost 4 bases, with 22 bases between them. CDR3 sequence: CASSYLSSVPPGTEAFF. The CDR3 DNA reads as TGTGCCAGCAGTTATTTAAGTTCCGTCCCCCCCGGCACTGAAGCTTTCTTT.

This clonotype has ten or more counts. The chain couples TRBV2 to TRBJ1-1; the D is unclear. Germline V gene data show CDR1 as SNHLY and CDR2 as FYNNEI. The length of the CDR3 is 14 residues. V shed 6 bases and J shed 0 bases, with 11 bases lying between them. The CDR3 sequence: CASRRLVLNTEAFF. In DNA form, the CDR3 reads TGTGCCAGCAGGAGGCTGGTTTTGAACACTGAAGCTTTCTTT.

This clonotype was recorded at least ten times. The genes are TRBV12-3 or TRBV12-4 and TRBJ1-2; D ambiguous. Trimming took off 5 bases at V and 4 bases at J, with 5 bases between the two ends. The CDR3 loop spans 11 amino acids. This CDR3 is CASSRSYGYTF. DNA of the CDR3: TGTGCCAGCAGTCGATCCTATGGCTACACCTTC.

J is TRBJ2-2 and V is TRBV28; 9 bases map to TRBD1. The V segment lost 6 bases and the J segment 4 bases; nucleotides outside the gene matches: 9. The length of the CDR3 is 16 residues. The germline gives CDR1 MDHEN, CDR2 SYDVKM. The CDR3 bases are TGTGCCAGCAGGGGGGGGGGACAGGGACTCACCGGGGAGCTGTTTTTT. Translation: CASRGGGQGLTGELFF.

The table lists this clonotype with many counts. The V call is TRBV12-3 or TRBV12-4, the J call TRBJ1-1; D remains ambiguous. Trimming stripped 1 base from V and 1 base from J, with 7 bases between. The CDR3 extends over 14 amino acids. The CDR3 is CASSLERKNTEAFF. Here the CDR3 DNA reads TGTGCCAGCAGTTTAGAACGGAAGAACACTGAAGCTTTCTTT.

With regard to this clonotype: A read error is possible here, since a much larger clone lies one base away. This chain uses TRBV12-3 or TRBV12-4 with TRBJ1-2; weak D call: TRBD1 (5 bases). The CDR3 sequence is 14 residues long. The V end was cut by 3 bases, the J end by 4 bases, with 12 bases between. DNA for the CDR3: TGTGCCAGCAGTTTGTGGGTGCAGGGCTATGGCTACACCTTC. This encodes CASSLWVQGYGYTF.

This clonotype was counted many times. This sequence joins TRBV7-3 and TRBJ1-1; no clear D. The CDR3 totals 15 residues. V lost 2 bases, J lost 2 bases, and 12 bases lay in between. The germline V gene has CDR1 SGHTA and CDR2 FQGTGA. This CDR3 reads CASSLSHNDNTEAFF. The CDR3 DNA follows: TGTGCCAGCAGCTTATCTCACAATGACAACACTGAAGCTTTCTTT.

This clonotype showed up many times. DNA for the CDR3: TGTGCCAGCAGTTTGCAGGGGCGCGGAGACAATGAGCAGTTCTTC. Its translation is CASSLQGRGDNEQFF. The rearrangement uses TRBV28 and TRBJ2-1; a weak D match, TRBD1 (6 bases). Germline lookup yields CDR1 MDHEN and CDR2 SYDVKM. The CDR3 has 15 residues. V lost 3 bases to trimming and J lost 5 bases, with 14 bases between them.

This clonotype has a count of ten or more. In nucleotides, the CDR3 is TGTGCCAGCAGCTTACCCTCGCTCGACACTGAAGCTTTCTTT. Its translation is CASSLPSLDTEAFF. The rearrangement joins TRBV11-2 to TRBJ1-1; unclear D gene. The V gene's germline CDR1 is SGHAT and CDR2 FQNNGV. CDR3 length equals 14 residues. V was pared by 2 bases and J by 3 bases, with 10 bases between.

This rearrangement joins TRBV11-2 to TRBJ1-5; TRBD1 agrees at 10 bases. Unmatched junction bases numbered 3, after V lost 4 bases and J lost 6 bases. CDR1 is SGHAT, CDR2 FQNNGV, per germline. The CDR3 is made up of 14 amino acids. CDR3 nucleotide sequence: TGTGCCAGCAGCTGGGACAGGGGCCGTCAGCCCCAGCATTTT. Translation: CASSWDRGRQPQHF.

This clonotype was detected only a few times. One base away lies a much larger clone, so this may be a sequencing read error. For the CDR3, the DNA is TGCAGTGCTATGCCCGGACAGGATACCTACCAGCAGTACTTC. Protein product: CSAMPGQDTYQQYF. V usage is TRBV20-1 and J usage is TRBJ2-4; 7 positions agree with TRBD1. The CDR3 has 14 residues. The V segment lost 4 bases and the J segment 13 bases; nucleotides outside the gene matches: 16. Germline-derived CDR1 and CDR2 are DFQATT and SNEGSKA (reference sequence).

In its sample, this clonotype was seen a few times. The chain carries TRBV28 and TRBJ2-2; D unresolved. Looked up from germline, CDR1 is MDHEN and CDR2 is SYDVKM. The germline V and J ends were trimmed by 7 bases and 5 bases, with 11 bases remaining between them. This CDR3 comprises 13 residues. The CDR3 bases are TGTGCCAGCACCCTAGGGTGGACCGGGGAGCTGTTTTTT. Protein: CASTLGWTGELFF.

This clonotype appeared many times. V and J are TRBV6-2 or TRBV6-3 and TRBJ1-2; possibly TRBD1 for D (6 bases). Germline CDR1 and CDR2: MNHEY and SVGEGT. CDR3 length: 17 amino acids. Trimming took 2 bases from V and 2 from J, leaving 18 bases between them. The CDR3 spells CASSYTGGGNSNYGYTF. CDR3 coding DNA: TGTGCCAGCAGTTACACCGGCGGGGGCAACAGCAACTATGGCTACACCTTC.

V gene TRBV5-1 combines with J gene TRBJ2-4; possibly TRBD1 for D (6 bases). The CDR3 extends over 14 amino acids. V shed 0 bases and J shed 8 bases, with 12 bases lying between them. Germline-derived CDR1 and CDR2 are SGHRS and YFSETQ. In DNA, the CDR3 is TGCGCCAGCAGCTTGGTAGCAGGGGTGGACATTCAGTACTTC. This codes for CASSLVAGVDIQYF.

This clonotype was counted at least ten times. The chain is built from TRBV6-1 and TRBJ2-1, with 8 bases matching TRBD1. The CDR3 is made up of 16 amino acids. J lost 5 bases, V lost 0 bases, and 6 bases had no gene match. Per the germline V gene, CDR1 is MNHNS and CDR2 is SASEGT. For the CDR3, the DNA is TGTGCCAGCAGTGAAGCGCCAGGGGGCTTCGACAATGAGCAGTTCTTC. Its protein is CASSEAPGGFDNEQFF.

This clonotype was observed at least ten times. The rearrangement uses TRBV29-1 and TRBJ1-1, with 10 bases that match TRBD1. Trimming cost V 6 bases and J 3 bases; bases outside gene matches: 4. Germline lookup yields CDR1 SQVTM and CDR2 ANQGSEA. CDR3 length equals 13 residues. Here the CDR3 reads CSVTGQGDTEAFF. The CDR3 region has the DNA TGCAGCGTAACCGGACAGGGGGACACTGAAGCTTTCTTT.

This clonotype was detected ten times or more. The chain joins TRBV3-1 to TRBJ2-5; TRBD1 might be the D (5 bases). Deletions cut 2 bases from V and 1 base from J, with 8 bases between. Germline CDR1 reads LGHDT; CDR2 reads YNNKEL (reference sequence). The CDR3 sequence is 14 residues long. This CDR3 is CASSQLQGQETQYF. DNA for the CDR3: TGTGCCAGCAGCCAATTGCAGGGCCAAGAGACCCAGTACTTC.